This TCR beta chain was documented in a study of blood T cells in healthy people across ages (dated by TCRdb to 2015 to 2017). Describing the broader study: In model experiments, roughly one uniquely barcoded TCR beta cDNA molecule per two T cells was captured by template switching. To avoid experimental bias, donors of different ages were distributed randomly across sequencing lanes. Donors were grouped into four age groups: young (average approximately 15 years), middle-aged (39), aged (about 60) and long-lived (around 80). The study measured age-related changes in TCR beta repertoire diversity using deep sequencing normalized with unique cDNA molecular identifiers. Two additional independent replicas of 1 million unique cDNA reads from the same blood draw were analyzed for two donors (one aged 18 to 29 and one aged 80 or older). General conclusions and limits of the study: Estimates of total diversity based on one million sequenced T cells were regarded as lower bounds and as underestimates. Conclusive comparison of naive and antigen-experienced compartments was prevented by the profiling of bulk unsorted PBMCs. Compared with the aged group, the long-lived group had more naive CD4+ T cells, fewer expanded clones and increased TCR diversity, a pattern suggesting age selection. There was a strong correlation between observed TCR beta diversity and the percentage of naive T cells measured by flow cytometry. As age increased, observed TCR beta diversity per million T cells dropped in a roughly linear way, and a significant reduction was already evident by age 40. Because donor CMV infection status was unknown, age-related changes in expanded clonotypes were potentially confounded.

The sample holds a few counts of this clonotype. It lacks a known antigen. Per-base quality was not reported, and no clone a single base away is much larger than it. Spanning cysteine to phenylalanine, the CDR3 consists of 14 amino acids. The CDR3 DNA has 42 bases and is translated from base 1. Germline trimming amounts to 4 bases on V and 3 bases on J, with 3 as the count of junction bases outside the gene matches. CDR1 is given as SNHLY and CDR2 as FYNNEI, both from the germline V gene. Donors were about 36 systemically healthy Caucasian individuals from Russia aged roughly 6 to 95 years. Each donor gave 9.5 to 10 milliliters of peripheral blood, drawn into EDTA-treated Vacutainer tubes. Ficoll-Paque density-gradient centrifugation was used to isolate PBMCs, with at least 6 million obtained per sample. Total RNA, at least 6 micrograms per sample, was extracted from PBMCs with Trizol reagent. The percentages of naive CD45RAhigh/CD27high T cells were determined by flow cytometry on a PBMC aliquot from every donor.

Library generation was performed with 5' RACE. The sample was run on an Illumina HiSeq 2500. A second PCR of about 6 to 11 cycles was run with a J-beta primer mix and a sample-barcoded 5' primer. Each TCR beta cDNA molecule received a unique molecular identifier from a template-switch 5' adaptor carrying 12 random nucleotides. At least 2.5 million CDR3-containing paired-end reads were obtained from each sample. All of the RNA was converted into first-strand cDNA using the Mint cDNA synthesis kit, with a TRBC-specific oligonucleotide serving as the primer. Following uracil-DNA glycosylase treatment, a first 18-cycle PCR with universal primers M1SS and BC2_uni_R was performed on all cDNA. From the authors' description of their analysis: Normalization of each sample was performed by random selection of 1 million high-quality reads, each carrying a distinct molecular identifier. Reads with shared molecular identifiers were discarded instead of being binned into consensus sequences. CDR3 identification, clonotype clustering and error correction used MiTCR with a Q25 quality threshold and the strictest error-elimination algorithm. Lower-bound total TCR beta diversity was estimated with a nonparametric unseen species model using Euler transformation. The public reads were run again by TCRdb, first through fastp at Q25 and then through MiXCR, and only productive beta chains were kept. Rows are unified per CDR3 protein, each entry keeping the most common DNA and genes. The V and J calls reflect TCRdb's pipeline rather than the authors' work. The sample data list around 650,000 distinct CDR3 sequences, and around 41% of these were observed just once. 25% to 35% of the sample comes from the top ten.

The sequenced material came from blood. The chain was built from TRBV2 and TRBJ2-1; TRBD2 agrees with 7 junctional bases. The sequence was collected from a man aged 80 or over in good health. The DNA sequence is as follows: TGTGCCAGCAGTGGGGAGGGACTCTACAATGAGCAGTTCTTC. Its amino acids are CASSGEGLYNEQFF. When the CDR3 is completed using the reference TRBV2 and TRBJ2-1 genes on either side, the full variable domain is EPEVTQTPSHQVTQMGQEVILRCVPISNHLYFYWYRQILGQKVEFLVSFYNNEISEKSEIFDDQFSVERPDGSNFTLKIRSTKLEDSAMYFCASSGEGLYNEQFFGPGTRLTVL.